This T cell receptor (beta chain) was captured by sequencing in a study of blood T cell repertoires in COVID-19. About the research overall: Samples came from the United States, Italy and Spain, spanning acute and convalescent COVID-19. T cells, B-cell-depleted T cells, or PBMCs supplied cDNA or gDNA.

Recovered status in Cohort 3 required two negative PCRs, clearance, or symptom resolution. Germline trimming cut 3 bases from V and 5 bases from J; bases unmatched to any gene: 6. CDR1 MNHEY and CDR2 SVGAGI come from the germline V gene. The CDR3 loop spans 14 amino acids. Original methodology: The assay estimated nucleated cells by amplifying reference gene primers. Sequencing was performed with immunoSEQ multiplex PCR; in TCRdb, only in-frame clones are kept and a portion is missing. That table is the source of V, J and clone size, and D and trimming were worked out from the DNA. The sample lists some 290,000 clones; over 85% were seen once.

The gene calls are TRBV6-5 and TRBJ2-7, with 8 nucleotides matching TRBD2. Sequencing was done on a sample of PBMCs or T cells enriched from blood (not recorded which). The TCR comes from a woman aged 25 to 39 who had recovered from COVID-19. DNA for the CDR3: TGTGCCAGCAGTTATTCTTCGGGGGGGGACGAGCAGTACTTC. Residues: CASSYSSGGDEQYF.